The 2 T cell receptor beta chains given below trace back to one sample, sequenced in a study of shared clonotypes between healthy human individuals. Here immunoSEQ multiplex PCR was the method, and the copy in TCRdb shows in-frame clones only, minus some. Counted here are some 740,000 clones, almost 95% occurring once; the ten biggest clones make up less than 25%. Naive CD8 isolation took CD45RO-negative cells positively selected for CCR7 and excluded terminally differentiated effector memory CD45RA+ cells. The sequenced material came from naive CD8+ T cells sorted from blood. All receptors derive from a man under 40 in good health.

This chain connects TRBV4-1 to TRBJ1-3, with unresolved D. CDR1 is MGHRA and CDR2 is YSYEKL in the germline V gene. V lost 5 bases to trimming and J lost 3 bases, with 5 bases between them. The CDR3 sequence is 12 residues long. This chain's CDR3 is CASSGVGNTIYF. The CDR3 DNA follows: TGCGCCAGCAGCGGGGTTGGAAACACCATATATTTT.

V and J are TRBV7-9 and TRBJ1-3, with D maybe TRBD1 (5 bases). Germline V gene data show CDR1 as SEHNR and CDR2 as FQNEAQ (reference sequence). This CDR3 contains 15 residues. Trimming removed 2 bases at V and 0 bases at J, with 8 bases between. CDR3 sequence reads: CASSLPGSSGNTIYF. The CDR3 bases are TGTGCCAGCAGCTTACCAGGGAGCTCTGGAAACACCATATATTTT.